Listed below are T cell receptor beta chains from one sample, sequenced in a study of blood T cell repertoires in COVID-19. TCRdb keeps only in-frame clones here, not all; method: immunoSEQ multiplex PCR. The table includes about 160,000 clones, more than 85% detected once. The sequenced sample consisted of peripheral blood. These receptors were collected from a woman in her sixties or seventies with COVID-19, enrolled during active disease. Each CDR3 is given with its conserved first and last residue. D genes are given only for firm matches. Rows give clone size only sometimes, using once, few, many, or a class for an expanded clone.

.	.	TRBV30	TRBJ1-4	CAWSLDRLNEKLFF	TGTGCCTGGAGCCTCGACAGGCTTAATGAAAAACTGTTTTTT
.	.	TRBV7-2	TRBJ2-1	CASTQMVLYNEQFF	TGTGCCAGCACCCAGATGGTGCTCTACAATGAGCAGTTCTTC
.	TRBD1	TRBV6-5	TRBJ1-5	CASMGQGENQPQHF	TGTGCCAGCATGGGACAGGGAGAAAATCAGCCCCAGCATTTT
.	.	TRBV9	TRBJ2-5	CASSVVRGRETQYF	TGTGCCAGCAGCGTAGTCAGGGGACGAGAGACCCAGTACTTC
.	.	TRBV7-6	TRBJ2-5	CASSQGPSQETQYF	TGTGCCAGCAGCCAGGGGCCTAGTCAAGAGACCCAGTACTTC
.	TRBD1	TRBV4-1	TRBJ2-3	CASSGQVTDTQYF	TGCGCCAGCTCAGGACAGGTGACAGATACGCAGTATTTT
.	.	TRBV9	TRBJ1-1	CASSVGGAAPTEAFF	TGTGCCAGCAGCGTAGGTGGAGCCGCCCCCACTGAAGCTTTCTTT
.	TRBD2	TRBV7-2	TRBJ2-5	CASSLGSGGAGETQYF	TGTGCCAGCAGCTTAGGTAGCGGGGGGGCCGGGGAGACCCAGTACTTC
.	.	TRBV21-1	TRBJ2-1	CASSSGGSGNEQFF	TGTGCCAGCAGTTCAGGGGGTTCTGGCAATGAGCAGTTCTTC
.	TRBD1	TRBV12-3/TRBV12-4	TRBJ1-2	CASSPGGDYGYTF	TGTGCCAGCAGCCCAGGGGGCGACTATGGCTACACCTTC
.	.	TRBV7-2	TRBJ2-3	CASSPGSQADTQYF	TGTGCCAGCAGCCCCGGGAGTCAGGCAGATACGCAGTATTTT
.	.	TRBV5-1	TRBJ2-3	CASSSQAARDTQYF	TGCGCCAGCAGCTCGCAAGCCGCCCGAGATACGCAGTATTTT
.	.	TRBV5-4	TRBJ1-2	CASSLDMFYGYTF	TGTGCCAGCAGCTTGGACATGTTCTATGGCTACACCTTC
.	.	TRBV5-1	TRBJ1-1	CASSWRTANTEAFF	TGCGCCAGCAGCTGGCGGACAGCGAACACTGAAGCTTTCTTT
.	TRBD1	TRBV7-3	TRBJ2-2	CASSNYGDRGGGELFF	TGTGCCAGCAGTAATTATGGGGACAGAGGAGGCGGGGAGCTGTTTTTT
once	TRBD1	TRBV19	TRBJ1-1	CAGSSDRATEAFF	TGTGCCGGGAGCTCGGACAGGGCCACTGAAGCTTTCTTT
.	.	TRBV7-9	TRBJ2-2	CASSLGPRLPNTGELFF	TGTGCCAGCAGCTTAGGGCCCCGCCTGCCCAACACCGGGGAGCTGTTTTTT
.	.	TRBV18	TRBJ1-2	CASSPETVGVCYTF	TGTGCCAGCTCACCAGAGACAGTAGGGGTCTGCTACACCTTC
.	.	TRBV5-1	TRBJ1-3	CASSLAPGSLSGNTIYF	TGCGCCAGCAGCTTGGCCCCAGGGTCTCTCTCTGGAAACACCATATATTTT
.	TRBD1	TRBV5-1	TRBJ1-1	CASSFKTGGASTEAFF	TGCGCCAGCAGCTTCAAGACAGGGGGCGCGAGCACTGAAGCTTTCTTT
.	.	TRBV6-2/TRBV6-3	TRBJ1-4	CASSQAGNEKLFF	TGTGCCAGCAGCCAAGCCGGTAATGAAAAACTGTTTTTT
.	TRBD1	TRBV5-1	TRBJ1-2	CASSLTGQISGNGYTF	TGCGCCAGCAGCTTGACGGGACAGATATCCGGGAATGGCTACACCTTC
.	TRBD1	TRBV6-2/TRBV6-3	TRBJ1-5	CASSYGGQGIQPQHF	TGTGCCAGCAGTTACGGGGGACAGGGCATACAGCCCCAGCATTTT
once	.	TRBV3-1/TRBV3-2	TRBJ1-5	CASSQNPGSDQPQHF	TGTGCCAGCAGCCAGAACCCGGGGAGCGATCAGCCCCAGCATTTT
once	.	TRBV2	TRBJ1-1	CARRGTAIEAFF	TGTGCCAGGCGTGGTACAGCAATTGAAGCTTTCTTT
few	TRBD2	TRBV19	TRBJ2-2	CASTAGGSTGELFF	TGTGCCAGTACGGCGGGGGGTAGTACCGGGGAGCTGTTTTTT
.	TRBD1	TRBV13	TRBJ1-1	CASSPEGTENTEAFF	TGTGCCAGCAGCCCTGAGGGGACAGAGAACACTGAAGCTTTCTTT
.	TRBD1	TRBV2	TRBJ1-1	CASSDREIHTEAFF	TGTGCCAGCAGCGACAGGGAGATTCACACTGAAGCTTTCTTT
.	TRBD2	TRBV5-4	TRBJ2-3	CASSFPGLAGRSTDTQYF	TGTGCCAGCAGCTTTCCGGGACTAGCGGGCCGAAGCACAGATACGCAGTATTTT
.	.	TRBV5-4	TRBJ1-2	CASSLEASGGYTF	TGTGCCAGCAGCTTGGAGGCCAGCGGTGGCTACACCTTC
once	.	TRBV5-6	TRBJ1-2	CASSLQGINYGYTF	TGTGCCAGCAGCTTGCAGGGCATTAACTATGGCTACACCTTC
once	.	TRBV5-6	TRBJ1-2	CASSLLLGGYGYTF	TGTGCCAGCAGCCTACTACTAGGGGGCTATGGCTACACCTTC
.	.	TRBV18	TRBJ2-3	CASSSIRTDTQYF	TGTGCCAGCTCATCTATACGCACAGATACGCAGTATTTT
.	TRBD1	TRBV5-1	TRBJ1-6	CASSPGTGLNSPLHF	TGCGCCAGCAGCCCAGGGACAGGACTTAATTCACCCCTCCACTTT
.	TRBD1	TRBV18	TRBJ1-6	CASSSRDRGSPLHF	TGTGCCAGCTCATCCCGGGACAGGGGTTCACCCCTCCACTTT
.	TRBD1	TRBV4-1	TRBJ1-1	CASSQFPARTGNTEAFF	TGCGCCAGCAGCCAATTTCCCGCCCGGACAGGGAACACTGAAGCTTTCTTT
.	TRBD1	TRBV5-6	TRBJ2-1	CASSLRTGASYNEQFF	TGTGCCAGCAGCTTGAGGACAGGGGCCAGCTACAATGAGCAGTTCTTC
.	TRBD2	TRBV5-1	TRBJ2-7	CASSGGLDEQYF	TGCGCCAGCAGCGGGGGACTAGACGAGCAGTACTTC
.	TRBD1	TRBV6-4	TRBJ2-1	CASSDQGQGPNEQFF	TGTGCCAGCAGTGACCAGGGACAGGGGCCCAATGAGCAGTTCTTC